This paragraph covers one T cell receptor (beta chain) sequence. Its specificity is unknown. The unexposed donors gave CD4+ T cells in about 2010-2019, prior to COVID-19. Isolation of CD4+ T cells took place after less than 13 days in culture. Germline V gene data show CDR1 as LNHDA and CDR2 as SQIVND (reference sequence). The CDR3 length is 16 residues. The J segment lost 8 bases and the V segment lost 10 bases, leaving 15 bases of the junction unmatched. These data originate in a study of CD4 T cells in relation to SARS-CoV-2 and coronaviruses. TCRdb keeps only in-frame clones here, not all; method: immunoSEQ multiplex PCR. The sample has fewer than 20,000 clones, over 60% seen once.

Sequenced input: CD4+ T cells from PBMCs, cultured in vitro. The V gene is TRBV19, the J gene TRBJ2-1; 12 nucleotides align to TRBD2. This receptor was taken from a human donor in good health. CDR3 coding DNA: TGTGCCACCCAACTACAACTAGCGGGAGGCCACCATGAGCAGTTCTTC. Its protein is CATQLQLAGGHHEQFF.